A single sample is the source of the 3 T cell receptor beta chains below, sequenced in a study of cytomegalovirus exposure and HLA in healthy donors. The method was immunoSEQ multiplex PCR; TCRdb's version includes in-frame clones alone and lacks a portion of them. In the table there are about 140,000 clones, roughly 81% of which are singletons. Specimen: PBMCs. The receptors were gathered from a woman under 40 in good health and CMV-seronegative.

The V and J genes are TRBV6-1 and TRBJ2-7, with TRBD1 matching 8 bases. CDR3 size: 13 residues. Germline loops: CDR1 MNHNS, CDR2 SASEGT. The J segment lost 4 bases and the V segment lost 6 bases, leaving 5 bases of the junction unmatched. The CDR3 reads CASSRTGLYEQYF. CDR3 DNA sequence: TGTGCCAGCAGCAGGACAGGGTTGTACGAGCAGTACTTC.

This clone has a single count. The chain's CDR3 is CASSPRWDGYTF. The DNA of the CDR3 is TGTGCCAGCAGCCCGAGGTGGGATGGCTACACCTTC. This chain uses TRBV7-2 with TRBJ1-2; D is undetermined. V was pared by 5 bases and J by 6 bases, with 10 bases between. CDR1 is SGHTA, CDR2 FQGNSA, per germline. This CDR3 contains 12 residues.

J is TRBJ1-3 and V is TRBV5-1; D is unclear. The V and J ends lost 0 bases and 0 bases respectively, with 4 bases between them. The CDR3 is 14 residues long. The germline V gene encodes CDR1 SGHRS and CDR2 YFSETQ. CDR3 loop: CASSLGNSGNTIYF. CDR3 bases: TGCGCCAGCAGCTTGGGTAACTCTGGAAACACCATATATTTT.